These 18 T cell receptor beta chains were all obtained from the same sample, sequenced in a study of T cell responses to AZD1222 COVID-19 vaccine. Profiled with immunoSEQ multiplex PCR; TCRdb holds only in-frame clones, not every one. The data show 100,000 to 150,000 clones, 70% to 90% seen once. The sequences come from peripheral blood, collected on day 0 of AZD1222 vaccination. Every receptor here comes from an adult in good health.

In DNA, the CDR3 is TGTGCCAGCAGGGAGACAGGGTGGAATGAGCAGTTCTTC. It is translated as CASRETGWNEQFF. This chain connects TRBV6-5 to TRBJ2-1; TRBD1 agrees at 7 bases. Germline V gene data show CDR1 as MNHEY and CDR2 as SVGAGI. The CDR3 covers 13 residues. Unmatched junction bases numbered 6, after V lost 6 bases and J lost 7 bases.

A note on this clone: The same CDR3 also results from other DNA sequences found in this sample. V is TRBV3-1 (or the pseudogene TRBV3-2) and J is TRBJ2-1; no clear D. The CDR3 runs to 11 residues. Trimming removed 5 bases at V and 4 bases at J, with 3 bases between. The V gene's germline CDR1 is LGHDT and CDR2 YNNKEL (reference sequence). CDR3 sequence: CASSLYNEQFF. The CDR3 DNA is TGTGCCAGCAGCTTATACAATGAGCAGTTCTTC.

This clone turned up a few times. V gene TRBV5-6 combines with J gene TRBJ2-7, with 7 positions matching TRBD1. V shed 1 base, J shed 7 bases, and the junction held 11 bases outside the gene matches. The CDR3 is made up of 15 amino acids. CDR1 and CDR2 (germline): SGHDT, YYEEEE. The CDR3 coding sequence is TGTGCCAGCAGCTTGCAACTGGGACAGCTAATGGAGCAGTACTTC. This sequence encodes CASSLQLGQLMEQYF.

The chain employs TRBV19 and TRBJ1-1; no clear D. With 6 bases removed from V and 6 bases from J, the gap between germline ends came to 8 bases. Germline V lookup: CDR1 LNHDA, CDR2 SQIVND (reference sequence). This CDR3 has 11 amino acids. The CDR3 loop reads CASRINSEAFF. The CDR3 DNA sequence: TGTGCCAGTAGGATAAACTCTGAAGCTTTCTTT.

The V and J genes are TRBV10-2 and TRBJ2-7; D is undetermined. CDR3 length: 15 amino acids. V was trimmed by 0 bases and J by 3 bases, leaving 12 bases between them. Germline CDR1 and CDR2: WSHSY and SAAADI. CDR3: CASSESALPHYEQYF. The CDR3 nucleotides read TGCGCCAGCAGTGAGTCGGCTCTCCCCCACTACGAGCAGTACTTC.

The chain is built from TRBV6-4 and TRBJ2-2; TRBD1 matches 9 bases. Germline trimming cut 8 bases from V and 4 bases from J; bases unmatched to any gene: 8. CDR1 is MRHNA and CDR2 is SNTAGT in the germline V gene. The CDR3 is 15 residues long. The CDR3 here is CASARTGEITGELFF. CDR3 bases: TGTGCCAGCGCCCGGACAGGGGAGATCACCGGGGAGCTGTTTTTT.

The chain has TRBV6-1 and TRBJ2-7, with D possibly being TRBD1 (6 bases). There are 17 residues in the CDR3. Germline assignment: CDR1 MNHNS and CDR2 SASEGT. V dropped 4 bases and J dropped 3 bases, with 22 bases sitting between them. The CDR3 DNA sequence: TGTGCCAGCAGTGGCCCCCTTTATTCCCCGACAGGCTACGAGCAGTACTTC. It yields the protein CASSGPLYSPTGYEQYF.

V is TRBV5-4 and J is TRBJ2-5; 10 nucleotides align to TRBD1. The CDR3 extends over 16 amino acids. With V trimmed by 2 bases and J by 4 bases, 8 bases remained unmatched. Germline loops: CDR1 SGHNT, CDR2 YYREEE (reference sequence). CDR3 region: CASSLSGTGVSETQYF. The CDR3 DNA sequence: TGTGCCAGCAGCTTATCCGGGACAGGGGTGTCAGAGACCCAGTACTTC.

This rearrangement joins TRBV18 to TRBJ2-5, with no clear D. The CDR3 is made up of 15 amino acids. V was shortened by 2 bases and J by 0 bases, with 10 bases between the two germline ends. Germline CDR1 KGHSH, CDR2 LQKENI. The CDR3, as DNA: TGTGCCAGCTCACCAATGGGGTATTACCAAGAGACCCAGTACTTC. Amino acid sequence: CASSPMGYYQETQYF.

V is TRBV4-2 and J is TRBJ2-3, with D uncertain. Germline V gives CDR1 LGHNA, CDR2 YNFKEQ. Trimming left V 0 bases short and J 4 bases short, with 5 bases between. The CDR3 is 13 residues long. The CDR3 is CASSQDAADTQYF. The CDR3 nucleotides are TGTGCCAGCAGCCAAGATGCGGCAGATACGCAGTATTTT.

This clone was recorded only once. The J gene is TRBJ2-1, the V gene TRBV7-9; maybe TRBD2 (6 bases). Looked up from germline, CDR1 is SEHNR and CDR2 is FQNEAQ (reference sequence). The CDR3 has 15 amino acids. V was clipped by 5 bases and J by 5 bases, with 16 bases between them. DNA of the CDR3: TGTGCCAGCAGCGCCCCAGGGCGGGAAAACAATGAGCAGTTCTTC. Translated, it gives CASSAPGRENNEQFF.

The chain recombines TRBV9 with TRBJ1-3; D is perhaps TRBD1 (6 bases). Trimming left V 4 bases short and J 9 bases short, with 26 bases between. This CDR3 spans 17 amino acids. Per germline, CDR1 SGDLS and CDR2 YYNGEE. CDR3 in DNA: TGTGCCAGCAGCCCCACCCCAGGGGCCGGCTTGGATGGCACCATATATTTT. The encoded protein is CASSPTPGAGLDGTIYF.

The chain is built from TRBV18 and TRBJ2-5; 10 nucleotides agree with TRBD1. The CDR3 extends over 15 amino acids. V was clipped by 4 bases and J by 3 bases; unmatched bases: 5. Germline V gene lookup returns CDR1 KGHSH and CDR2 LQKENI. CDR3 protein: CASSRGTGAEETQYF. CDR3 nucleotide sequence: TGTGCCAGCTCACGAGGGACAGGGGCTGAAGAGACCCAGTACTTC.

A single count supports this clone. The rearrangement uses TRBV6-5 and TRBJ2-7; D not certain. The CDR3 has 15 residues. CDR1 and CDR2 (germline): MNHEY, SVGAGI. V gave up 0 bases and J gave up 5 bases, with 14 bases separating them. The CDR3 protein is CASSYSNIQKDEQYF. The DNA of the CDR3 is TGTGCCAGCAGTTACTCGAACATACAGAAGGACGAGCAGTACTTC.

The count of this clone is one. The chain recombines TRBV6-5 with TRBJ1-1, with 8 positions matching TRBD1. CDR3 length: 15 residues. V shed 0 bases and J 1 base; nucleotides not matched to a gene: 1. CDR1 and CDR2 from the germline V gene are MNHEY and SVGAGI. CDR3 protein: CASSYSGQGNTEAFF. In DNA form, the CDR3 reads TGTGCCAGCAGTTACTCCGGACAGGGGAACACTGAAGCTTTCTTT.

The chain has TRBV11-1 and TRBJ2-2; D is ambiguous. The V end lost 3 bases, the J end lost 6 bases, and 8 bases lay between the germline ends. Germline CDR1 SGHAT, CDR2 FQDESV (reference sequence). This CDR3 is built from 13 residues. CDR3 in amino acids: CASSFKKPGELFF. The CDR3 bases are TGTGCCAGCAGCTTCAAAAAGCCCGGGGAGCTGTTTTTT.

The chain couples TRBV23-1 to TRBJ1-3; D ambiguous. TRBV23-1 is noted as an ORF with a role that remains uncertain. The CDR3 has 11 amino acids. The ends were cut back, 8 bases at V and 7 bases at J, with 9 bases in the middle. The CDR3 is CASLMENTIYF. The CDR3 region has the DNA TGCGCCAGCTTAATGGAGAACACCATATATTTT.

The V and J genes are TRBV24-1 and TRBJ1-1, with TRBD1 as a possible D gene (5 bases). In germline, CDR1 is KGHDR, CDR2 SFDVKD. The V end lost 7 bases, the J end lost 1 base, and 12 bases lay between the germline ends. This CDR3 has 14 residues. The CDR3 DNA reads TGTGCCACCAGGGATGGGGGGTCGAACACTGAAGCTTTCTTT. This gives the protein CATRDGGSNTEAFF.